Following are 4 T cell receptor beta chains from one sample sequenced in a study of T cells in Graves' hyperthyroidism and ophthalmopathy. The investigators amplified TCR beta CDR3 regions from RNA transcripts. The study used the HTBI primer set for a first-round RT-PCR of the TCR CDR3. A single record per CDR3 protein comes from TCRdb applying MiXCR to the multiplex PCR reads. The data contain a few hundred thousand distinct CDR3 sequences, more than 20% of them seen just once; the ten biggest clones take up about 26%. Sequenced input: blood. The receptors were sampled from a man between 18 and 35 years old with Graves' hyperthyroidism.

This clonotype was seen at least ten times. A junction end diverges from the germline sequence, so it may reflect a read error. This chain uses TRBV7-9 with TRBJ2-7; D call uncertain. The CDR3 totals 14 residues. Germline V gives CDR1 SEHNR, CDR2 FQNEAQ (reference sequence). CDR3 nucleotides: TGTGCCGGCAGCTTATACCTGGGCCCCTACGAGCAGTACTTC. Its translation is CAGSLYLGPYEQYF.

This clonotype came up many times. This rearrangement joins TRBV12-3 or TRBV12-4 to TRBJ2-7; 11 bases align to TRBD1. This CDR3 has 15 residues. The trim removed 5 bases at V and 3 bases at J, leaving 6 bases unmatched. The CDR3 here is CASSPWTGGFYEQYF. CDR3 in DNA: TGTGCCAGCAGTCCGTGGACAGGGGGCTTCTACGAGCAGTACTTC.

In this sample, this clonotype turned up a few times. CDR3 in amino acids: CSAGGWNTEAFF. CDR3 nucleotide sequence: TGCAGCGCCGGGGGGTGGAACACTGAAGCTTTCTTT. The chain couples TRBV29-1 to TRBJ1-1; D is possibly TRBD1 (5 bases). From germline, CDR1 is SQVTM and CDR2 ANQGSEA. The CDR3 contains 12 residues. V lost 7 bases to trimming and J lost 1 base, with 10 bases between them.

The rearrangement links TRBV7-9 to TRBJ2-7, with D perhaps TRBD1 or TRBD2 (5 bases each). Germline CDR1 reads SEHNR; CDR2 reads FQNEAQ (reference sequence). The CDR3 has 13 amino acids. V lost 0 bases and J lost 5, with 8 bases in between. The CDR3 DNA sequence: TGTGCCAGCAGCTTAGCTGGGGACCACGAGCAGTACTTC. Its translation: CASSLAGDHEQYF.